Described below is a single TCR beta chain sequence and its context. Antigen: not known. This sample stems from a study of vaccination and CD4 T cells after COVID-19. Looking at the study overall: Sampling after COVID took place at a median of about 98 days (range 35 to 161) following diagnosis.

Treatment reported: approximately 11-day PBMC culture with coronavirus spike peptide pools or control peptides (ViraFEST assay). With peptide pools, ViraFEST first expanded antigen-specific T cells and afterwards sequenced their TCRs. From negative nucleocapsid antibodies before and after vaccination, healthy vaccine recipients were shown to have had no prior SARS-CoV-2 infection. Wells that each held 1.5 million to 2 million PBMCs were cultured with roughly 10 IU/ml IL-2 and approximately 9.6 ug/ml peptide pools. CDR1 is DFQATT, CDR2 SNEGSKA, per germline (reference sequence). Losses at the gene ends were 1 base for V and 0 bases for J; bases not matched to a gene: 6. This CDR3 comprises 17 residues. The assay that was used to sequence DNA from cultured CD4+ T cells was the Oncomine TCR Beta short-read assay. From the PCR reads, TCRdb called clonotypes with MiXCR, one entry per CDR3 protein. Of over 10,000 distinct CDR3 sequences listed, 30% to 40% are singletons.

The sample here was CD4+ T cells from blood, cultured in vitro, taken before SARS-CoV-2 vaccination. The origin of this receptor is a human donor who received a COVID-19 vaccine. This chain links TRBV20-1 with TRBJ2-7, with 13 nucleotides matching TRBD2. CDR3 in DNA: TGCAGTGCTAGAGGGGGGACTAGCGGGACGAGCTCCTACGAGCAGTACTTC. Its protein product is CSARGGTSGTSSYEQYF.